The T cell receptor (beta chain) under discussion was sequenced for a study of identical twins (dated by TCRdb to 2016 to 2018). Looking at the study overall: To test whether fetal clonotypes persist, this study deep-sequenced TCR alpha and beta repertoires from monozygotic twins, from unrelated adults of various ages, and from cord blood. To rule out contamination, the twin experiments were replicated at different times with different library preparation protocols.

Overall study results and their limits: In monozygotic twins, recombination models systematically underestimated out-of-frame TCR alpha sharing, but the models matched the sharing seen between unrelated individuals. Fewer insertions were carried by abundant cord blood beta clonotypes, a similar but weaker trend appeared in young adult naive repertoires, and no such trend appeared in memory repertoires. Compared with coincidental sharing between unrelated individuals, out-of-frame TCR alpha sequences shared between twins showed an excess of sequences with low generation probability. Because the same donors could not be followed over many years, the conclusions relied on cross-sectional statistical analysis. Zero-insertion analyses could be partly confounded by invariant T cells such as MAIT and iNKT, though diverse VJ usage argued against such confounding for most clonotypes. The excess sharing between twins in beta out-of-frame sequences was weaker because fewer shared sequences reduced the signal-to-noise ratio.

Germline trimming amounts to 1 base on V and 0 bases on J, with 4 as the count of junction bases outside the gene matches. From the cysteine up to the phenylalanine, the CDR3 has a length of 15 residues. Only the CDR3 part of the read is kept: 45 bases, read in frame from the first base. Via the germline V gene (reference sequence), CDR1 is DFQATT and CDR2 SNEGSKA. This clonotype has just a few counts. Its antigen is still unknown. No per-base quality is available; no much larger clone lies one base away. The library was obtained by 5' RACE. The data were produced on an Illumina HiSeq 2000. Template switching added a universal primer binding site, and the final cDNA carried a unique molecular identifier that allowed TCR cDNA molecules to be counted accurately. Specific primers in the conserved constant-segment region were used to synthesize first-strand cDNA for the TCR alpha and beta chains. To control for contamination, every cDNA library carried two barcodes: a SMART-Mk sample barcode plus Illumina barcodes. TruSeq adapter sequences and Illumina sample barcodes were added in two successive PCR steps. Sequencing of the TCR alpha and beta cDNA libraries was done on the Illumina HiSeq platform using custom primers. The published analysis was carried out like this. MiGEC was used to process raw reads and extract unique molecular identifiers, and MiXCR was used to find CDR3 positions. For each individual, recombination models were inferred using an EM algorithm with the repgenHMM and IGoR tools. The tcR package in R was used for shared clonotype analysis, with sharing normalized by the product of cloneset sizes. Out-of-frame nonproductive sequences were analyzed to study raw recombination free of thymic and clonal selection effects. TCRdb reworked the public reads: Q25 trimming with fastp, MiXCR clone assembly, productive beta chains retained. Rows are combined by CDR3 protein, so each entry shows the most common genes and DNA. Clone size and V and J calls follow TCRdb, not the original study. Within this sample are a few hundred thousand distinct CDR3 sequences, with roughly 9.9% of them counted one time only. The ten top clones hold more than 2.5% of the sample.

Only healthy Caucasian donors were included. Three pairs of female monozygotic twins, all aged roughly 18 to 29 years, made up the twin cohort. Peripheral blood mononuclear cells were used as the source from which RNA for TCR libraries was isolated. This sample was shared with a second study, whose subject was yellow fever vaccine responses in identical twins. The other study reports the following: According to the authors, in identical twins the way T cells responded to vaccination appeared partly convergent and partly personalized. In identical twins, the study followed T cell clones that responded to the vaccine with precision.

The rearranged segments are TRBV20-1 and TRBJ2-5, with 8 middle bases fitting TRBD1. The clonotype comes from a woman aged 18-35 years in good health. The sequenced material came from PBMCs. The CDR3 region has the sequence CSARGQGINQETQYF. The DNA sequence follows: TGCAGTGCTAGAGGACAGGGGATTAACCAAGAGACCCAGTACTTC.